This T cell receptor (beta chain) was observed in a study of blood T cells in healthy people across ages. Trimming removed 5 bases from V and 9 bases from J; junction bases left unmatched: 9. The CDR3 totals 15 residues. CDR1 and CDR2 from the germline V gene are MNHEY and SMNVEV (reference sequence). A J-beta primer mix and a sample-barcoded 5' primer were used in a second PCR of about 7 to 12 cycles. A single record per CDR3 protein comes from TCRdb applying MiXCR to the 5' RACE reads. This table has under 1,000,000 distinct CDR3 sequences, less than 60% appearing once. The chain employs TRBV27 and TRBJ2-7, with TRBD2 matching over 14 bases. This TCR came from an elderly man in good health. The specimen was blood. As DNA, the CDR3 is TGTGCCAGCAGTCTAGTGGGACTAGCGGGGGTTGTGCAGTACTTC. This codes for CASSLVGLAGVVQYF.